The present T cell receptor beta chain was sequenced within a study of blood T cell repertoires in COVID-19 (dated by TCRdb to between 2020 and 2021). The study in broad terms: The collaborator samples originated in the United States, Italy and Spain and spanned the acute and convalescent phases of COVID-19. Deeply sampled blood TCRbeta repertoires from subjects exposed to, actively infected with, or recovered from COVID-19 were included in the dataset. A de-identified subject ID, COVID-19 status, age in years and sex were almost always included in the sample metadata. Samples came from the ongoing ImmuneRACE study (first 160 participants) plus 1,254 subjects from 6 global collaborators. Where available, HLA class I and class II types were obtained from metadata supplied by the sample provider rather than from assay-based typing. The prospective study material was composed of cDNA or gDNA derived from T cells, B-cell-depleted T cells, or PBMCs. The repertoires were made available in a free public database intended to serve as a resource for research on the immune response to SARS-CoV-2. Study-wide findings and limitations: How much clinical and demographic metadata was included differed by source and by participant, and the metadata was provided uncurated.

As encoded in the germline V gene (reference sequence), CDR1 is SEHNR while CDR2 is FQNEAQ. V is pared back by 0 bases and J by 0 bases, with 5 bases lying between the germline termini. From its cysteine to its phenylalanine, the CDR3 spans 15 amino acids. Just CDR3 DNA is preserved here, 45 bases in frame from base 1. Notes on this clone: Its antigen remains unidentified. There are no base qualities to consult, and no much larger clone falls within one base.

TCRbeta CDR3 regions were amplified from genomic DNA by means of the immunoSEQ Assay, a bias-controlled multiplex PCR. Per the source publication's procedure: The number of nucleated cells in each sample was estimated from the amplification of reference gene primers within the assay. Sequence reads were collapsed and filtered to measure the absolute abundance of every unique TCRbeta CDR3 rearrangement. For each sample, productive Simpson clonality was calculated as the square root of Simpson's diversity index across productive rearrangements. TCRdb provides this immuneACCESS table in a form limited to in-frame rearrangements. Some clones are lacking; in checked studies, under half of them reflect an unresolved V gene, and why the rest are absent is not known. That table furnishes V, J and clone size, whereas the DNA furnished D and trimming. The sample has 150,000 to 200,000 clones on record, 88% of them singletons. The ten largest make up around 4.8% of the sample.

Each collaborating institution followed its own protocols to collect whole blood in K2EDTA tubes. For TCRbeta analysis, collaborator samples were shipped as frozen whole blood, as isolated PBMCs, or as DNA extracted from either sample type. Recombination connected TRBV7-9 to TRBJ1-4; the D segment could be TRBD1, given 5 matching bases. The clonotype originates from a human donor in a cohort sampled during active COVID-19. The sample comprised peripheral blood. The CDR3 protein: CASSLADTTNEKLFF. The nucleotide sequence reads as follows: TGTGCCAGCAGCTTAGCGGACACAACTAATGAAAAACTGTTTTTT.